The source of this T cell receptor (beta chain) is a study of cytomegalovirus exposure and HLA in healthy donors (dated by TCRdb to the late 2010s). For the study in its entirety: In an earlier analysis of fewer than 750 of the donors, about 270 Gb of sequence data and 100 million or so unique TCR beta sequences from about 179 million T cells were reported. The number of typed donors differed by locus: about 620-640 for A, B, C, DRB1 and DQB1; approximately 520 for DQA1; approximately 600 for DPA1; and around 490 for DPB1. To predict cytomegalovirus infection status, the study brought together high-throughput TCR immunosequencing, statistical association of individual TCRs with disease status, and machine learning. The T cell repertoires of 666 subjects were profiled by immunosequencing and related to cytomegalovirus serostatus. Every discovery cohort repertoire had been produced on one sequencing platform. Several DR-DQ haplotypes were handled as single units for association and clustering, since linkage in the cohort was strong. In an earlier analysis of several hundred of the donors, high-throughput TCR beta sequencing was used to judge whether each TCR beta V gene segment behaved as functional or pseudogenic. In addition to the first cohort of around 670 subjects, a separate validation cohort of some 120 different subjects was used. Among the roughly 370 genotyped donors, 81% belonged to the genetic ancestry cluster associated with self-reported Caucasian donors. Donor age, sex, ethnicity and CMV serostatus were compiled alongside the repertoire data. A later analysis re-analyzed previously published TCR beta repertoires from approximately 700 donors and added high-resolution HLA genotyping to study TCR occurrence patterns. An early release that covered some 640 HLA-typed donors contained about 300 gigabases of sequencing data and tens of millions of unique TCR sequences. HLA typing covered class I and class II loci at four-digit resolution. In a later genetic analysis, genome-wide SNP genotypes for about three fifths of the roughly 670 donors were used, and that subset was treated as a discovery cohort. The study aimed to test whether cataloging public T cell receptors could reveal signatures of past pathogen exposure. In the later analysis, no new phenotypic data were used to find candidate immune exposures; instead, reliance was placed on TCR beta sequences and their occurrence across donors. Among about 370 genotyped donors of the cohort, an average of around 220,000 unique TCR beta nucleotide sequences was sequenced per donor, of which 15% to 20% were non-productive.

According to the germline V gene, CDR1 reads KGHSH and CDR2 reads LQKENI. The CDR3, cysteine through phenylalanine, is 14 amino acids long. CDR3 DNA is the only sequence kept; it has 42 bases, read in frame from the first base. V ends up 6 bases short and J 1 base short, with an unmatched junction base count of 5. On this clone itself: What this receptor recognizes is not known. Qualities for individual bases were not recorded, and no much larger clone is one base off.

The investigation overall reported the following: In vitro tests confirmed that three of the cytomegalovirus-associated TCR beta chains recognize cytomegalovirus antigens. For the cohort, immune exposure information was limited to CMV serostatus. Because HLA typing was unavailable for some donors at each locus, only the typed subset was used in association tests. Across donors, most TCR sequences were observed very rarely, whereas some public TCRs were present in many individuals. Presence/absence analyses assumed roughly uniform sequencing depth across donors, an assumption that may not hold. The earlier analysis of some 560 of the donors excluded roughly 16 rarely observed V segments, including chromosome 9 orphons, because counts were too low. Correlated functional status among segregating V segments might reflect linkage disequilibrium, but an unknown experimental factor could not be ruled out. Cytomegalovirus status was reported to be diagnosed by the classifier with high specificity and sensitivity in both the original and validation cohorts. According to a later analysis, parvovirus B19, influenza, CMV and Epstein-Barr virus appeared linked to several top co-occurrence clusters. The authors suggested that the approach could potentially be generalized to other disease states and immunological phenotypes. In a later analysis, HLA-associated TCR beta chains showed more clonal expansion and lower generation probabilities than non-associated chains that were equally common. A total of roughly 160 TCR beta chains were listed by the study as associated with cytomegalovirus. Assigning TCR associations to individual alleles was difficult when HLA alleles, especially DR and DQ, strongly co-occurred. A later analysis found that most CMV-associated TCR beta chains appeared HLA-restricted, with HLA associations seemingly driven largely by CMV exposure. According to a later genetic analysis, donors in an Asian-associated ancestry cluster had fewer N-insertions in productive TCRs than the approximately 610-donor mean. In a later analysis, the rate of TCR association differed among HLA loci, with DRB1 alleles having the most associated TCRs and HLA-C alleles having the fewest. A further reported finding was that TCR beta sequences accurately predicted the HLA-A and HLA-B alleles for most subjects in the first cohort. An earlier analysis of some 560 of the donors showed that most TCR beta V segments appeared in productive rearrangements either about 90% or about 30% of the time, which broadly matched IMGT annotations. Some IMGT-functional V segments, including TRBV6-2 and TRBV6-3, could not be told apart with the 87-base-pair reads, so those segments were excluded. In a later genetic analysis, a missense DCLRE1C variant was associated with V-gene and J-gene trimming of TCR beta chains, and the association was replicated in an independent cohort. Specific HLA alleles were associated with roughly 16,000 TCR beta sequences at a false discovery rate of 0.05 in a later analysis. The cohort was sequenced for TCR beta chains only, and without alpha or paired-chain data the features that could be detected were limited. A cluster of highly shared sequence variants was judged likely to represent a technical artifact of the sequencing pipeline.

The library was prepared using the immunoSEQ multiplex PCR assay. For the multiplex PCR, a mixture combining 60 forward primers for TCR Vbeta segments and 13 reverse primers for TCR Jbeta segments was used. A multiplex PCR assay on genomic DNA amplified the CDR3 region of rearranged TCR beta genes. The amplified TCR beta libraries were sequenced on the Illumina HiSeq System as 87-base-pair reads. The paper's processing steps were these. A later analysis tallied approximately 87 million unique TCR beta chains across the approximately 670 repertoires, and around 12 million of those chains were shared by two or more donors. A nearest-neighbor algorithm error-corrected the raw reads and collapsed the reads into unique sequences, merging closely related sequences to remove PCR and sequencing errors. Alignment of CDR3 sequences to IMGT reference sequences was used to assign V, D and J gene segments. For a sequence to be retained, a match of at least six nucleotides to both a V gene segment and a J gene segment was required. Rearrangements were classified as productive when the CDR3 lacked stop codons and remained in frame with V and J, and all other rearrangements were classified as non-productive. Following IMGT convention, CDR3 was defined as the stretch from the second conserved V-encoded cysteine to the conserved J-encoded phenylalanine. The earlier analysis of about 610 of the donors excluded any sequence lacking an unambiguous match to a single V gene segment. An earlier analysis of 500 to 600 of the donors classified V segments as functional when productive rearrangements were above 56.7% and as segregating when the standard deviation between donors was above 5%. A statistical classification framework was built for diagnosing cytomegalovirus status from the catalog of TCR beta chain sequences. A later analysis assigned V and J genes by comparing TCR nucleotide sequences with IMGT/GENE-DB human TR gene sequences. The TCRdist pipeline was used in a later analysis to assign CDR3 sequences and most-parsimonious VDJ recombination scenarios. In a later analysis, each TCR beta chain was defined by its CDR3 amino acid sequence together with its V-gene family, and reads without a unique V-gene family were excluded. To address suspected cross-contamination and a sequencing artifact, a later analysis removed 450 to 700 highly shared, low-generation-probability nucleotide sequences. For each public chain, a later analysis derived a clonal expansion index from normalized ranks of inferred template counts within each repertoire. A later analysis computed generation probabilities with a VDJ recombination model fitted to out-of-frame rearrangements, and checked the results against IGoR. A later analysis scored TCR-TCR, TCR-HLA and TCR-CMV co-occurrence with hypergeometric tests, applying a repertoire-size bias correction to TCR pairs. To estimate false discovery rates, a later analysis permuted the HLA or CMV assignments 20 times. In a later analysis, co-occurring TCRs were grouped using DBSCAN, and TCRdist sequence similarity was added for clustering within HLA-allele-positive subsets. Co-occurrence clustering excluded repertoires with fewer than 30,000 or more than 120,000 public chains, plus five with anomalous nucleotide sharing. TCRdb carries this immuneACCESS record with in-frame sequences only. Its versions omit some clonotypes, under half of them owing to an unresolved V gene in the studies checked, with the rest unexplained. V, J and clone size reflect that table, while D and trimming were determined from the DNA. This sample has about 270,000 clones in its table, and 80% to 90% of those were observed once. In total, the top ten clones hold 3% to 4% of the sample.

In total, roughly 670 healthy bone marrow donors made up the cohort. All cohort members were sampled while nominally healthy, although unrecorded immune exposures were likely present. The donor was CMV seropositive and belonged to the group of 250 to 300 seropositive cohort members. A peripheral blood sample was provided by each donor, and peripheral blood mononuclear cells were used for TCR beta sequencing. Genomic DNA extraction from the blood cell samples was performed with the Qiagen DNeasy Blood Extraction Kit. The chain was built from TRBV18 and TRBJ1-1, and TRBD1 matches 7 of the central bases. The TCR comes from a man aged 40-55 years in good health and CMV-seropositive. Sequenced sample: PBMCs. CDR3 sequence: CASSGRTGNTEAFF. The bases read TGTGCCAGCTCTGGCCGGACAGGGAACACTGAAGCTTTCTTT.